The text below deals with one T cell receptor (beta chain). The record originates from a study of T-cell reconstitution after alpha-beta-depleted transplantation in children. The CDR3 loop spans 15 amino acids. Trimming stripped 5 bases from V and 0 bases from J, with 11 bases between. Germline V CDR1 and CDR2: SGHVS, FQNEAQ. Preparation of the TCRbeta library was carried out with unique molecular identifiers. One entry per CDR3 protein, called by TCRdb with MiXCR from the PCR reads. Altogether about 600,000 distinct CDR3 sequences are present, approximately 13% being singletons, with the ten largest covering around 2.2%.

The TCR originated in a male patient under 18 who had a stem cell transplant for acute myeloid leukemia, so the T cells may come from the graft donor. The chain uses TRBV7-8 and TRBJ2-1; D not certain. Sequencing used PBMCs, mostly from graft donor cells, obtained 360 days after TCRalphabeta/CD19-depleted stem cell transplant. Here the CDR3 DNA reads TGTGCCAGCAGCCAAGGCCCAACCTCCTACAATGAGCAGTTCTTC. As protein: CASSQGPTSYNEQFF.